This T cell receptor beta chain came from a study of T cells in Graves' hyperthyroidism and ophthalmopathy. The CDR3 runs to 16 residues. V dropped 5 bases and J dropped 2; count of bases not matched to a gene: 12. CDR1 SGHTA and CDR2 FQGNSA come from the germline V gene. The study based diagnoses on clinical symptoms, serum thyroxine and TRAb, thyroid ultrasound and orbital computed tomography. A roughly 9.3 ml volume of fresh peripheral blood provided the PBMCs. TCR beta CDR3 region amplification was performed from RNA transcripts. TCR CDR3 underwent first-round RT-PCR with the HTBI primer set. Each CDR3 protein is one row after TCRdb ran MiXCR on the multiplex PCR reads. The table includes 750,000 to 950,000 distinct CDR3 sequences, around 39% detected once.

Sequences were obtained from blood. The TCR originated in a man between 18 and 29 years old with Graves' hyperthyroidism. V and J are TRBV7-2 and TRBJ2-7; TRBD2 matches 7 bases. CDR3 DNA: TGTGCCAGCAGCCAAGAAGGAACAGCGGGACCCTACGAGCAGTACTTC. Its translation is CASSQEGTAGPYEQYF.